This TCR beta chain was observed in a study of blood T cell repertoires in COVID-19. The repertoire was sequenced with immunoSEQ multiplex PCR; TCRdb's copy has only in-frame clones and lacks some. In the table there are roughly 160,000 clones, around two thirds of which are singletons. From germline, CDR1 is SQVTM and CDR2 ANQGSEA. There are 16 residues in the CDR3. Trimming cost V 3 bases and J 0 bases, with 16 bases left between them. The TCR was taken from a woman of 80 years or more with acute or convalescent COVID-19. Material for sequencing was peripheral blood. This chain joins TRBV29-1 and TRBJ2-3; D perhaps matches TRBD2 (5 bases). CDR3 in amino acids: CSVDFRLAFSTDTQYF. In DNA, the CDR3 is TGCAGCGTTGACTTCCGGCTAGCTTTTAGCACAGATACGCAGTATTTT.